This T cell receptor beta chain stems from a study of T cells in Graves' hyperthyroidism and ophthalmopathy. Study-level information: Peripheral blood draws took place at initial diagnosis, ahead of any treatment.

TCR beta CDR3 region amplification was performed from RNA transcripts. In the first-round RT-PCR of the TCR CDR3, the HTBI primer set was used. TCRdb recomputed calls from the multiplex PCR reads with MiXCR, one row per CDR3 protein. The table includes more than 550,000 distinct CDR3 sequences, approximately 15% detected once. This CDR3 is built from 17 residues. V lost 0 bases and J lost 5, with 19 bases in between. Looked up from germline, CDR1 is MNHEY and CDR2 is SVGAGI. Hyperthyroidism of Graves' type that showed no ophthalmopathy progression within 18 months was stable. This receptor was identified in a man between 50 and 59 years old with Graves' hyperthyroidism. Sequenced input: blood. The chain has TRBV6-5 and TRBJ1-1; weak D call: TRBD1 (5 bases). The DNA for the CDR3 is TGTGCCAGCAGTTACTCCGCCCTCAGGGAAATGAGGACTGAAGCTTTCTTT. This encodes CASSYSALREMRTEAFF.